The present T cell receptor (beta chain) was sequenced within a study of identifying expanded T cells in peripheral blood. Points from the study as a whole: Across healthy donors, higher total template counts meant significantly greater approximately two-week count variance. Technical replicates showed roughly 1.2 changed clones; around 2 weeks roughly 15; four weeks 19.

Sequencing used immunoSEQ multiplex PCR; TCRdb keeps in-frame clones, though not all of them. The table has about 110,000 clones, 88% seen once; the top ten hold more than 6.5%. The V end lost 6 bases, the J end lost 6 bases, and 18 bases lay between the germline ends. The germline V gene has CDR1 LNHDA and CDR2 SQIVND (reference sequence). The CDR3 has 15 amino acids. No infections or other immune events were documented during collection. To note about this clone: Antigen specificity is unknown.

This rearrangement joins TRBV19 to TRBJ2-1, with D uncertain. The receptor's source is a person aged 18 to 75 in good health. The specimen sequenced was blood. This chain's CDR3 is CASRNPARATNEQFF. DNA for the CDR3: TGTGCCAGTAGGAATCCCGCCCGGGCAACCAATGAGCAGTTCTTC.